Below, 23 T cell receptor beta chains from the same sample are listed, as sequenced in a study of blood T cell repertoires in COVID-19. The assay was immunoSEQ multiplex PCR, and TCRdb's table has in-frame clones only and misses some. The repertoire holds fewer than 300,000 clones, about nine tenths seen once, with roughly 2.3% in the top ten. Sample: peripheral blood. The receptors here all came from a woman under 40 with COVID-19, enrolled during active disease.

J is TRBJ2-7 and V is TRBV19, with 12 bases aligning to TRBD2. The trim removed 4 bases at V and 6 bases at J, leaving 13 bases unmatched. This CDR3 spans 17 amino acids. Germline V gene sequence: CDR1 LNHDA, CDR2 SQIVND (reference sequence). The CDR3 reads CASSNPTSGRTHGEQYF. CDR3 nucleotide sequence: TGTGCCAGTAGTAACCCGACTAGCGGGAGAACCCATGGCGAGCAGTACTTC.

CDR3 nucleotide sequence: TGTGCCAGCAGTGGGCGGGGGAAGAACACTGAAGCTTTCTTT. Amino acids: CASSGRGKNTEAFF. This chain joins TRBV25-1 and TRBJ1-1; perhaps TRBD1 as D (5 bases). CDR1 is MGHDK, CDR2 SYGVNS, per germline. The CDR3 covers 14 residues. Trimming took 4 bases from V and 1 from J, leaving 10 bases between them.

This chain connects TRBV9 to TRBJ2-2, with TRBD2 matching 7 bases. There are 17 residues in the CDR3. Germline V CDR1 and CDR2: SGDLS, YYNGEE. After removal of 1 base from V and 0 bases from J, the junction contained 6 bases not matched to a gene. The CDR3 region is CASSVIAGRSNTGELFF. The CDR3 DNA is TGTGCCAGCAGCGTAATAGCCGGGAGGTCGAACACCGGGGAGCTGTTTTTT. Full variable domain (outside the CDR3, taken from reference TRBV9 and TRBJ2-2): DSGVTQTPKHLITATGQRVTLRCSPRSGDLSVYWYQQSLDQGLQFLIQYYNGEERAKGNILERFSAQQFPDLHSELNLSSLELGDSALYFCASSVIAGRSNTGELFFGEGSRLTVL.

This clone was detected only a few times. The V gene is TRBV24-1, the J gene TRBJ1-5; D might be TRBD1 (5 bases). V was clipped by 4 bases and J by 4 bases, with 16 bases between them. The CDR3 sequence is 16 residues long. Germline CDR1 KGHDR, CDR2 SFDVKD. CDR3: CATSDSTVGDNQPQHF. Here the CDR3 DNA reads TGTGCCACCAGTGACTCGACAGTTGGGGATAATCAGCCCCAGCATTTT.

The J gene is TRBJ2-3, the V gene TRBV12-5; 10 nucleotides align to TRBD2. V lost 5 bases, J lost 2 bases, and 4 bases stayed unmatched. This CDR3 has 15 residues. Germline values: CDR1 LGHNT, CDR2 FRNRAP. The CDR3 protein is CASGTGLAATDTQYF. The CDR3 bases are TGTGCTAGTGGTACCGGACTAGCGGCCACAGATACGCAGTATTTT.

This chain connects TRBV5-4 to TRBJ2-1; weak D call: TRBD2 (6 bases). V lost 0 bases to trimming and J lost 2 bases, with 9 bases between them. The CDR3 totals 15 residues. The germline V gene encodes CDR1 SGHNT and CDR2 YYREEE (reference sequence). CDR3 bases: TGTGCCAGCAGCTTGGGACGGGAGCCCTACAATGAGCAGTTCTTC. This translates into CASSLGREPYNEQFF.

The CDR3 DNA sequence: TGTGCCAGCAGCTGGACTAGCGGGAGTTCCTACGAGCAGTACTTC. Translated, it gives CASSWTSGSSYEQYF. This chain joins TRBV7-2 and TRBJ2-7; 13 bases match TRBD2. In germline, CDR1 is SGHTA, CDR2 FQGNSA. The CDR3 loop spans 15 amino acids. The junction had 1 base not matched to a gene; V was cut back by 4 bases and J by 1 base. The variable domain in full, completed from reference TRBV7-2 and TRBJ2-7, reads GAGVSQSPSNKVTEKGKDVELRCDPISGHTALYWYRQSLGQGLEFLIYFQGNSAPDKSGLPSDRFSAERTGGSVSTLTIQRTQQEDSAVYLCASSWTSGSSYEQYFGPGTRLTVT.

The CDR3 here is CASWAGGRYGYTF. The CDR3 DNA sequence: TGTGCCAGCTGGGCAGGGGGTCGGTATGGCTACACCTTC. This chain uses TRBV27 with TRBJ1-2, with TRBD1 identical over 7 bases. This CDR3 has 13 residues. Germline V gene lookup returns CDR1 MNHEY and CDR2 SMNVEV (reference sequence). With 8 bases clipped from V and 5 bases from J, the junction kept 8 bases outside the gene matches.

This chain joins TRBV12-2 and TRBJ1-2. TRBV12-2 is noted as a pseudogene. The CDR3 spans 13 residues. CDR3 coding DNA: TGTGCAAGTCGCTTAGGACTATACTATGGCTACACCTTC. Protein: CASRLGLYYGYTF.

The chain links TRBV23-1 to TRBJ2-3, with TRBD1 matching 8 bases. Being an ORF, TRBV23-1 has a function that is uncertain. Trimming removed 3 bases from V and 1 base from J; junction bases left unmatched: 3. The CDR3 spans 15 residues. DNA for the CDR3: TGCGCCAGCAGTCACAGGGGGCTCGGCACAGATACGCAGTATTTT. Encoded protein: CASSHRGLGTDTQYF.

V usage is TRBV29-1 and J usage is TRBJ1-2, with 7 bases lining up with TRBD1. CDR3 length: 11 residues. Germline V gene data show CDR1 as SQVTM and CDR2 as ANQGSEA. After removal of 7 bases from V and 8 bases from J, the junction contained 7 bases not matched to a gene. CDR3 protein: CSGWRGRGYTF. The CDR3 region has the DNA TGCAGCGGGTGGAGGGGGCGAGGCTACACCTTC.

The gene calls are TRBV7-9 and TRBJ2-3, with 8 bases aligning to TRBD1. Unmatched junction bases numbered 4, after V lost 6 bases and J lost 2 bases. The CDR3 length is 14 residues. Germline V gene sequence: CDR1 SEHNR, CDR2 FQNEAQ (reference sequence). The CDR3 sequence: CASRRTGNTDTQYF. CDR3 DNA sequence: TGTGCCAGCAGGCGGACAGGGAACACAGATACGCAGTATTTT.

Points on this clone: Within the sample, other DNA sequences also encode this same CDR3. The V and J genes are TRBV7-2 and TRBJ1-3; possible D gene TRBD1, 6 bases. V lost 5 bases and J 0 bases, leaving 14 bases between the germline ends. This CDR3 is 16 amino acids long. The germline CDR1 and CDR2 sequences are SGHTA and FQGNSA. The CDR3 here is CASSLGGHLSGNTIYF. The CDR3 DNA reads TGTGCCAGCAGCCTGGGGGGGCATCTCTCTGGAAACACCATATATTTT.

The gene calls are TRBV18 and TRBJ1-1; D is uncertain. The CDR3 length is 14 residues. Looked up from germline, CDR1 is KGHSH and CDR2 is LQKENI. The germline V and J ends were trimmed by 1 base and 5 bases, with 11 bases remaining between them. CDR3 region: CASSPRQGETEAFF. The CDR3 DNA reads TGTGCCAGCTCACCACGGCAAGGAGAGACTGAAGCTTTCTTT.

This chain links TRBV7-9 with TRBJ1-2, with D perhaps matching TRBD1 (6 bases). CDR1 and CDR2 (germline): SEHNR, FQNEAQ (reference sequence). V shed 4 bases and J shed 6 bases, with 15 bases lying between them. The CDR3 is 14 residues long. CDR3 region: CASSSNRDKNGYTF. The DNA for the CDR3 is TGTGCCAGCAGCTCGAACCGGGACAAAAATGGCTACACCTTC.

This rearrangement joins TRBV4-1 to TRBJ1-4, with D unclear. CDR1 and CDR2 from the germline V gene are MGHRA and YSYEKL. The CDR3 covers 16 residues. The V end lost 1 base, the J end lost 7 bases, and 16 bases lay between the germline ends. CDR3 in amino acids: CASSQGADLRGEKLFF. Here the CDR3 DNA reads TGCGCCAGCAGCCAAGGAGCTGACTTGCGGGGTGAAAAACTGTTTTTT.

The chain has TRBV5-1 and TRBJ2-7; 11 bases are a match to TRBD2. Germline V lookup: CDR1 SGHRS, CDR2 YFSETQ. This CDR3 is built from 17 residues. V trimming: 1 base; J trimming: 6 bases; junction bases outside the gene matches: 12. The CDR3 spells CASSLTTSGSSSGEQYF. CDR3 nucleotides: TGCGCCAGCAGCTTGACAACTAGCGGGAGTTCCTCCGGCGAGCAGTACTTC.

V usage is TRBV5-5 and J usage is TRBJ2-1; 8 bases line up with TRBD1. Germline-derived CDR1 and CDR2 are SGHKS and YYEKEE (reference sequence). V lost 7 bases to trimming and J lost 2 bases; unmatched junction nucleotides: 14. The CDR3 totals 17 residues. The CDR3 protein is CASAQQGQGQPYNEQFF. In DNA form, the CDR3 reads TGTGCCAGCGCCCAACAAGGACAGGGCCAACCCTACAATGAGCAGTTCTTC.

This clone has a handful of counts. The chain joins TRBV19 to TRBJ1-4; maybe TRBD1 (5 bases). V shed 5 bases and J shed 3 bases, with 10 bases lying between them. CDR1 LNHDA and CDR2 SQIVND come from the germline V gene (reference sequence). The CDR3 is 14 residues long. This CDR3 reads CASSSRDPNEKLFF. For the CDR3, the DNA is TGTGCCAGTAGTTCCAGGGATCCTAATGAAAAACTGTTTTTT.

V and J are TRBV6-1 and TRBJ2-1, with TRBD2 identical over 7 bases. The CDR3 is 20 amino acids. CDR1 is MNHNS, CDR2 SASEGT, per germline. The V gene end was trimmed by 2 bases and the J gene end by 4 bases; junction bases not matched to a gene: 20. CDR3 region: CASSEWLGNLSGITYNEQFF. The CDR3 DNA reads as TGTGCCAGCAGTGAATGGTTGGGGAACTTAAGCGGGATTACTTACAATGAGCAGTTCTTC.

The chain carries TRBV3-1 (or the pseudogene TRBV3-2) and TRBJ2-3, with 9 nucleotides matching TRBD2. This CDR3 region has 14 residues. J gave up 11 bases and V 0 bases, and 6 bases lay outside the gene matches. Germline-derived CDR1 and CDR2 are LGHDT and YNNKEL (reference sequence). In nucleotides, the CDR3 is TGTGCCAGCAGCCAAGATTTGGGCGGGAGGGAGCAGTATTTT. This sequence encodes CASSQDLGGREQYF.

V gene TRBV5-1 combines with J gene TRBJ2-1, with TRBD1 matching over 7 bases. The CDR3 consists of 15 residues. V gave up 0 bases and J gave up 4 bases; unmatched junction bases: 4. Germline-derived CDR1 and CDR2 are SGHRS and YFSETQ. CDR3 coding DNA: TGCGCCAGCAGCTTGGAGGGGGCTACGTACAATGAGCAGTTCTTC. Its protein is CASSLEGATYNEQFF.

This chain links TRBV14 with TRBJ1-2; D is unclear. The CDR3 consists of 15 residues. Germline V gives CDR1 SGHDN, CDR2 FVKESK. V dropped 2 bases and J dropped 4 bases, with 14 bases sitting between them. The CDR3 region is CASSQMEGWGYGYTF. CDR3 bases: TGTGCCAGCAGCCAAATGGAGGGTTGGGGCTATGGCTACACCTTC.